These T cell receptor beta chains were read from a single sample in a study of blood T cells in healthy people across ages. In TCRdb, the 5' RACE reads were re-called with MiXCR into one record per CDR3 protein. The table records about 1.4 million distinct CDR3 sequences, 45% to 70% of them present only once. The specimen was blood. The receptors here all came from a man aged 18 to 35 in good health. Both conserved end residues are part of each CDR3. A D gene is named only where the DNA matches it firmly. Rows may omit the clone size; those that give it use once, few, many or a size class.

v_gene	d_gene	j_gene	abundance	CDR3nt	CDR3aa
TRBV6-4	-	TRBJ2-3	-	TGTGCCAGCAGCATAGAGGGGCCCGGGACAGATACGCAGTATTTT	CASSIEGPGTDTQYF
TRBV5-1	-	TRBJ2-7	few	TGCGCCAGCAGCTTGGTGTCGGCGAACTCCTACGAGCAGTACTTC	CASSLVSANSYEQYF
TRBV29-1	-	TRBJ1-1	-	TGTAGCGTTGATCCCAGTGGAACCGTGCGCGAAGCTTTCTTT	CSVDPSGTVREAFF
TRBV2	TRBD2	TRBJ2-3	-	TGTGCCAGCAGTGAAGCGCCGGGACTAGATAATGATACGCAGTATTTT	CASSEAPGLDNDTQYF
TRBV29-1	TRBD1	TRBJ1-4	few	TGCAGCGCGGGACAGCTTAATGAAAAACTGTTTTTT	CSAGQLNEKLFF
TRBV5-1	-	TRBJ2-2	-	TGCGCCAGCCGACCCGCCGGGCCCTCAAACACCGGGGAGCTGTTTTTT	CASRPAGPSNTGELFF
TRBV3-1	-	TRBJ2-1	-	TGTGCCAGCAGCCAAGAAGGGCCTAGCGTCTCCTACAATGAGCAGTTCTTC	CASSQEGPSVSYNEQFF
TRBV7-2	TRBD1	TRBJ2-7	-	TGTGCCAGCAGCTCCGGTACTACAGGGGTTAACGAGCAGTACTTC	CASSSGTTGVNEQYF
TRBV11-2	-	TRBJ2-1	once	TGTGCCAGCAGTTTCAATCCCGGGGCAGATACATACAATGAGCAGTTCTTC	CASSFNPGADTYNEQFF
TRBV10-3	TRBD2	TRBJ2-3	-	TGTGCCATTGGACTAGCGGGGGAAGATACGCAGTATTTT	CAIGLAGEDTQYF
TRBV20-1	-	TRBJ1-1	-	TGCAGTGCTAGACCCCGGACGGATGAAGCTTTCTTT	CSARPRTDEAFF
TRBV6-2/TRBV6-3	-	TRBJ2-1	few	TGTGCCAGCAGCTTGGACGAGGGATTTGATGAGCAGTTCTTC	CASSLDEGFDEQFF
TRBV4-2	-	TRBJ2-7	-	TGTGCCAGCAGCCAAACCGGTAGGCGGAGCTCCTACGAGCAGTACTTC	CASSQTGRRSSYEQYF
TRBV7-2	-	TRBJ1-1	-	TGTGCCAGCAGCTTAGGAGGGTCGGGAGTAGCTGAAGCTTTCTTT	CASSLGGSGVAEAFF
TRBV7-8	-	TRBJ1-2	-	TGTGCCAGCAGCGCTATTAGGACAAGTGAGGGCTACACCTTC	CASSAIRTSEGYTF
TRBV12-3/TRBV12-4	-	TRBJ2-3	many	TGTGCCAGCAGCTTCGGCACAGATACGCAGTATTTT	CASSFGTDTQYF
TRBV3-1	-	TRBJ2-6	-	TGTGCCAGCAGCCAAGTGGGCTACGATGGGGCCAACGTCCTGACTTTC	CASSQVGYDGANVLTF
TRBV6-4	-	TRBJ2-7	-	TGTGCCAGCAGTGACTATACAGGCAATGAGCAGTACTTC	CASSDYTGNEQYF
TRBV6-2/TRBV6-3	-	TRBJ1-2	-	TGTGCCAGCAATTCCCCCAGGGGCTACACCTTC	CASNSPRGYTF
TRBV20-1	TRBD2	TRBJ2-1	-	TGCAGTGCGAAGACGCCTAGCGGCTACAATGAGCAGTTCTTC	CSAKTPSGYNEQFF
TRBV20-1	-	TRBJ2-7	-	TGCAGTGCTAAGGCGCGGATCTACGAGCAGTACTTC	CSAKARIYEQYF
TRBV27	TRBD2	TRBJ2-7	-	TGTGCCAGCAGTTTTACTAGCGGGGCCCAATTCTACGAGCAGTACTTC	CASSFTSGAQFYEQYF
TRBV5-1	-	TRBJ2-7	few	TGCGCCAGCAGCTTGTCGGACGGAACCTACGAGCAGTACTTC	CASSLSDGTYEQYF
TRBV4-2	-	TRBJ1-2	-	TGTGCCAGCAGCCAAGAAGTAAACAGGGTAAATGGCTACACCTTC	CASSQEVNRVNGYTF
TRBV27	-	TRBJ2-3	-	TGTGCCACGGCGGGGACTAGCACAGATACGCAGTATTTT	CATAGTSTDTQYF
TRBV20-1	-	TRBJ2-7	-	TGCAGTGCTAGAGGGTGGGGGCCTACCTACGAGCAGTACTTC	CSARGWGPTYEQYF
TRBV27	TRBD2	TRBJ2-5	-	TGTGCCAGCAGTCCCGACAAGCGGGGGGGCCCGGAGACCCAGTACTTC	CASSPDKRGGPETQYF
TRBV13	-	TRBJ1-2	few	TGTGCCAGCAGCTTAGGCCGCAGGGACTATGGCTACACCTTC	CASSLGRRDYGYTF
TRBV29-1	-	TRBJ2-7	-	TGCAGCGTGGCTCCGGGACGGACCTACGAGCAGTACTTC	CSVAPGRTYEQYF
TRBV12-3/TRBV12-4	-	TRBJ2-5	once	TGTGCCAGCAGTCTCCTGGTTAATAGGACCCAGTACTTC	CASSLLVNRTQYF
TRBV7-9	TRBD2	TRBJ2-3	few	TGTGCCAGCAGCTTTCCGGGACTAGCTCTGGATACGCAGTATTTT	CASSFPGLALDTQYF
TRBV25-1	TRBD1	TRBJ2-2	-	TGTGCCAGCAGTGGCCGGACAGGGGTCACCGGGGAGCTGTTTTTT	CASSGRTGVTGELFF
TRBV7-6	-	TRBJ2-2	-	TGTGCCAGCAGCTTAGGAGGATCTACCACCGGGGAGCTGTTTTTT	CASSLGGSTTGELFF
TRBV6-2/TRBV6-3	-	TRBJ2-7	-	TGTGCCAGCAGTCCCGGGGGGCGGAGGACCTACGAGCAGTACTTC	CASSPGGRRTYEQYF
TRBV5-1	-	TRBJ2-7	-	TGCGCCAGCAGCTCATCTCCCGGGACTCTTCTCTCCTACGAGCAGTACTTC	CASSSSPGTLLSYEQYF
TRBV14	-	TRBJ1-4	once	TGTGCCAGCAGCCAAGTGGACGCAGGTGGAAAGTTTTTT	CASSQVDAGGKFF
TRBV10-3	TRBD1	TRBJ2-5	-	TGTGCCACTAGTCAGGGGGCTATGCAAGAGACCCAGTACTTC	CATSQGAMQETQYF
TRBV20-1	-	TRBJ2-3	-	TGCAGTGCTGGCCAGGGACCCTTCACAGATACGCAGTATTTT	CSAGQGPFTDTQYF
TRBV18	TRBD2	TRBJ2-7	-	TGTGCCAGCTCACCACGGGCTAGCGGGATTCACGAGCAGTACTTC	CASSPRASGIHEQYF
TRBV2	-	TRBJ1-6	-	TGTGCCAGCAGTACGGCGCTTAGGGCACCCCTCCACTTT	CASSTALRAPLHF
TRBV7-2	-	TRBJ1-5	-	TGTGCCAGCAGCACCCTAGTGGGTCAGCCCCAGCATTTT	CASSTLVGQPQHF
TRBV27	-	TRBJ2-3	-	TGTGCCAGCAGTTTAAGCTCCCTCACAGATACGCAGTATTTT	CASSLSSLTDTQYF
TRBV6-5	TRBD2	TRBJ2-7	-	TGTGCCAGCAGTTCCACGGGGGGGGTTTTATCCTACGAGCAGTACTTC	CASSSTGGVLSYEQYF
TRBV7-9	-	TRBJ1-2	-	TGTGCCAGCAGCCAGACCCCTGGGGGAAGGGGGTATGGCTACACCTTC	CASSQTPGGRGYGYTF
TRBV7-2	TRBD1	TRBJ2-2	-	TGTGCCAGCAGCCGACCGACAGGGGCCCCTAACACCGGGGAGCTGTTTTTT	CASSRPTGAPNTGELFF
TRBV5-1	-	TRBJ2-7	once	TGCGCCATCAGCCTCGGAGCTGAGCAGTACTTC	CAISLGAEQYF
TRBV30	-	TRBJ2-7	-	TGTGCCTGGAGAAGGGACTACGAGCAGTACTTC	CAWRRDYEQYF
TRBV29-1	TRBD2	TRBJ2-3	few	TGCAGCGCTCGAGCGGGAACGGCAGATACGCAGTATTTT	CSARAGTADTQYF
TRBV5-1	TRBD1	TRBJ1-2	-	TGCGCCAGCAGCATAACAGGGGGGAACTATGGCTACACCTTC	CASSITGGNYGYTF
TRBV9	TRBD2	TRBJ2-1	-	TGTGCCAGCAGCGACGGCGGACTAGGTCAGAATGAGCAGTTCTTC	CASSDGGLGQNEQFF
TRBV3-1	TRBD1	TRBJ1-6	-	TGTGTCAGCAGCCAATACAGCCAGGGGGATTATTCACCCCTCCACTTT	CVSSQYSQGDYSPLHF
TRBV14	-	TRBJ2-4	-	TGTGCCAGCAGCCAAGGCGTAGGGGGATACATTCAGTACTTC	CASSQGVGGYIQYF